The source of this T cell receptor (beta chain) is a study of blood T cell repertoires in COVID-19. Background on the study: Acute and convalescent COVID-19 samples came from the United States, Italy and Spain. Nucleic acid was either cDNA or gDNA, and it came from T cells, B-cell-depleted T cells, or PBMCs.

This clone was seen only once. Germline CDR1 is SGHVS and CDR2 is FQNEAQ. The V end was cut by 5 bases, the J end by 2 bases, with 13 bases between. CDR3 size: 15 residues. Patients from Seattle were sampled longitudinally, starting during active infection. Methods used by the authors: The authors estimated nucleated cell counts from reference gene primer amplification. Data came from immunoSEQ multiplex PCR; TCRdb stores just in-frame clones and leaves some out. V, J and clone size are taken as reported in that table, and D and trimming were inferred from the DNA itself. This table holds 300,000 or so clones, around 90% found once.

The receptor comes from a woman aged 30 to 39 with COVID-19, enrolled during active disease. The V gene is TRBV7-8, the J gene TRBJ2-1, with a tentative D call TRBD1 (5 bases). Sequencing was carried out using peripheral blood. CDR3 residues: CASSALPGPYNEQFF. The DNA of the CDR3 is TGTGCCAGCAGCGCCCTGCCAGGGCCCTACAATGAGCAGTTCTTC.